The 12 T cell receptor beta chains presented below share a single source sample, sequenced in a study of blood T cell repertoires in COVID-19. Some clones are missing from TCRdb's copy, which holds only in-frame ones; the method was immunoSEQ multiplex PCR. The sample comprises approximately 150,000 clones, more than 75% of which are singletons, and approximately 2.5% rests with the top ten. The sample was peripheral blood. The source is a human donor with acute or convalescent COVID-19. The donor label of this sample is uncertain.

The V call is TRBV24-1, the J call TRBJ2-5; TRBD2 agrees at 12 bases. Trimming at V came to 2 bases and at J to 5 bases, leaving 11 bases not matched to a gene. This CDR3 has 18 residues. Germline V CDR1 and CDR2: KGHDR, SFDVKD. The CDR3 DNA sequence: TGTGCCACCAGTGATTCAACCGGGACTAGCGGGCCGTATGAGACCCAGTACTTC. It translates to CATSDSTGTSGPYETQYF.

The chain combines TRBV7-9 with TRBJ2-1, with 10 bases matching TRBD2. This CDR3 region has 17 residues. Germline CDR1 SEHNR, CDR2 FQNEAQ (reference sequence). Trimming took 0 bases from V and 8 from J; bases not matched to a gene: 10. CDR3 nucleotide sequence: TGTGCCAGCAGCTTAGCCCCCTCAGCGGGGGGGCCTCATGAGCAGTTCTTC. Its protein is CASSLAPSAGGPHEQFF.

The J gene is TRBJ1-1, the V gene TRBV27, with TRBD1 as a possible D gene (6 bases). V was clipped by 2 bases and J by 1 base, with 14 bases between them. This CDR3 spans 16 amino acids. From germline, CDR1 is MNHEY and CDR2 SMNVEV (reference sequence). CDR3 amino acids: CASSLEAGTRNTEAFF. The DNA for the CDR3 is TGTGCCAGCAGTTTAGAGGCCGGGACACGGAACACTGAAGCTTTCTTT.

This sequence joins TRBV11-3 and TRBJ1-6; 7 bases are a match to TRBD1. This CDR3 region has 17 residues. Germline CDR1 is SGHNT and CDR2 is YENEEA. V gave up 5 bases and J gave up 0 bases; unmatched junction bases: 7. This CDR3 reads CASSEQQGSSYNSPLHF. CDR3 nucleotide sequence: TGTGCCAGCAGCGAACAACAGGGGAGCTCCTATAATTCACCCCTCCACTTT.

J is TRBJ2-7 and V is TRBV6-2 or TRBV6-3; 8 nucleotides agree with TRBD1. After removal of 6 bases from V and 2 bases from J, the junction contained 3 bases not matched to a gene. Germline V gene data show CDR1 as MNHEY and CDR2 as SVGEGT. The CDR3 is 13 residues long. Written as DNA, the CDR3 is TGTGCCAGCAGCCCGACAGGGGCCTACGAGCAGTACGTC. This codes for CASSPTGAYEQYV.

The V gene is TRBV5-1, the J gene TRBJ1-6; no definite D call. The V gene lost 4 bases and the J gene lost 8 bases, with 10 bases spanning the gap. Germline V gene data show CDR1 as SGHRS and CDR2 as YFSETQ. The CDR3 has 13 amino acids. The CDR3 sequence is CASSNAPDSPLHF. CDR3 sequence (DNA): TGCGCCAGCAGCAACGCCCCGGATTCACCCCTCCACTTT.

This sequence joins TRBV24-1 and TRBJ2-5; D not resolved. Germline V gene lookup returns CDR1 KGHDR and CDR2 SFDVKD. This CDR3 is built from 14 residues. Trimming removed 3 bases at V and 4 bases at J, with 11 bases between. The CDR3 protein is CATSDQEVTETQYF. The CDR3 DNA follows: TGTGCCACCAGTGATCAAGAGGTTACAGAGACCCAGTACTTC.

The V gene is TRBV3-1 (or the pseudogene TRBV3-2), the J gene TRBJ2-1; 12 bases are shared with TRBD2. CDR1 and CDR2 (germline): LGHDT, YNNKEL (reference sequence). The CDR3 is made up of 15 amino acids. V was clipped by 4 bases and J by 8 bases; unmatched bases: 6. In nucleotides, the CDR3 is TGTGCCAGCAGCCTTAGGACTAGCGGGAACGATGAGCAGTTCTTC. Residues: CASSLRTSGNDEQFF.

The chain employs TRBV19 and TRBJ1-5, with 8 nucleotides matching TRBD1. Germline CDR1 reads LNHDA; CDR2 reads SQIVND (reference sequence). V lost 6 bases, J lost 4 bases, and 8 bases stayed unmatched. The CDR3 is 15 amino acids. The CDR3, as DNA: TGTGCCAGTAGGGGAGGGACAGGCGGAAATCAGCCCCAGCATTTT. Encoded protein: CASRGGTGGNQPQHF.

The genes are TRBV5-4 and TRBJ1-1; maybe TRBD1 (6 bases). Trimming left V 4 bases short and J 1 base short, with 14 bases between. In germline, CDR1 is SGHNT, CDR2 YYREEE (reference sequence). The CDR3 sequence is 15 residues long. The CDR3 DNA follows: TGTGCCAGCAGCCCGACACCGGGACAGAACACTGAAGCTTTCTTT. Its protein product is CASSPTPGQNTEAFF.

The rearrangement links TRBV7-9 to TRBJ1-1; tentative D call: TRBD1 (6 bases). Per the germline V gene, CDR1 is SEHNR and CDR2 is FQNEAQ (reference sequence). This CDR3 has 16 amino acids. V was pared by 4 bases and J by 7 bases, with 22 bases between. As DNA, the CDR3 is TGTGCCAGCAGCTCGCGTCGATATAAACAGGGAGTTGAAGCTTTCTTT. This sequence encodes CASSSRRYKQGVEAFF.

This clone showed up just once. Other DNA sequences in this sample translate to the same CDR3. This chain joins TRBV7-2 and TRBJ2-5; D gene ambiguous. Germline lookup yields CDR1 SGHTA and CDR2 FQGNSA. V was shortened by 1 base and J by 2 bases, with 8 bases between the two germline ends. The CDR3 is 14 residues long. The CDR3 DNA follows: TGTGCCAGCAGCTTAGGCGCTAGGCAAGAGACCCAGTACTTC. As protein: CASSLGARQETQYF. The full variable domain, in which reference TRBV7-2 and TRBJ2-5 provide the parts outside the CDR3, is GAGVSQSPSNKVTEKGKDVELRCDPISGHTALYWYRQSLGQGLEFLIYFQGNSAPDKSGLPSDRFSAERTGGSVSTLTIQRTQQEDSAVYLCASSLGARQETQYFGPGTRLLVL.